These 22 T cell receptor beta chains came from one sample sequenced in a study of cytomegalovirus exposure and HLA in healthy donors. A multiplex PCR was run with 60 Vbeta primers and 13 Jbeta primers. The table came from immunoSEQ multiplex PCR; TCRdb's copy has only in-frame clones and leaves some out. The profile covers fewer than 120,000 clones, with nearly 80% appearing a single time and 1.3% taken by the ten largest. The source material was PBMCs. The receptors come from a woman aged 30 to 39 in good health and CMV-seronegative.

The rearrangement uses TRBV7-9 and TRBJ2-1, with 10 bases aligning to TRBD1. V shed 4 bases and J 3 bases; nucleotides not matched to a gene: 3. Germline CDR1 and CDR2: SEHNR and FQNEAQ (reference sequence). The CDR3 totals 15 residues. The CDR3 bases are TGTGCCAGCAGCTCGGGACAGGGGTACTACAATGAGCAGTTCTTC. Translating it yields CASSSGQGYYNEQFF.

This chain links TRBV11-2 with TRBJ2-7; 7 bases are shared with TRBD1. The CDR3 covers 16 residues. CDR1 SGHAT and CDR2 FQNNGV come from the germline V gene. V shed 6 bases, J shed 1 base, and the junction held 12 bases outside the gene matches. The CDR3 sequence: CASRPWGRGFSYEQYF. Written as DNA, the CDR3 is TGTGCCAGCAGACCCTGGGGCAGGGGGTTTTCCTACGAGCAGTACTTC.

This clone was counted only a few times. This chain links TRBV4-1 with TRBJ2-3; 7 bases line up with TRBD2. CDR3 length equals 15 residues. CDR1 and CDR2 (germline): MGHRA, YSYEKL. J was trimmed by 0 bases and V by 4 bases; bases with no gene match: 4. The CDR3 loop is CASSPSSGSTDTQYF. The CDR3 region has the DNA TGCGCCAGCAGCCCCTCTAGCGGTAGCACAGATACGCAGTATTTT.

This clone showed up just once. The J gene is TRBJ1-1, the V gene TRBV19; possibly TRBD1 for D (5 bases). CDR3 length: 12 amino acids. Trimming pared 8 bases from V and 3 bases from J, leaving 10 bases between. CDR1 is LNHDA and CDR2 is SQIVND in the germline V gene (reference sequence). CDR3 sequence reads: CASGGLYTEAFF. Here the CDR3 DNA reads TGTGCCAGTGGGGGGTTGTACACTGAAGCTTTCTTT.

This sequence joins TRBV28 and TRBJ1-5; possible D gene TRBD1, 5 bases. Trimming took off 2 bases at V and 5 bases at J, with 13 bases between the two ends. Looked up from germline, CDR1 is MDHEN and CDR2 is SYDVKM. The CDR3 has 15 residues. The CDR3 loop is CASSLLGEQDQPQHF. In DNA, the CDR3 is TGTGCCAGCAGTTTACTAGGGGAACAAGATCAGCCCCAGCATTTT. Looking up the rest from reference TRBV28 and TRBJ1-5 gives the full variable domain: DVKVTQSSRYLVKRTGEKVFLECVQDMDHENMFWYRQDPGLGLRLIYFSYDVKMKEKGDIPEGYSVSREKKERFSLILESASTNQTSMYLCASSLLGEQDQPQHFGDGTRLSIL.

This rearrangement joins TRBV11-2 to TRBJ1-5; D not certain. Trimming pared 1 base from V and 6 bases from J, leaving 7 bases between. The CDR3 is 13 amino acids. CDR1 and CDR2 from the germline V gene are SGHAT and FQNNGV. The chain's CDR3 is CASSLGVLQPQHF. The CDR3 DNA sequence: TGTGCCAGCAGCTTAGGAGTGCTTCAGCCCCAGCATTTT. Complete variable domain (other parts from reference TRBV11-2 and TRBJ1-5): EAGVAQSPRYKIIEKRQSVAFWCNPISGHATLYWYQQILGQGPKLLIQFQNNGVVDDSQLPKDRFSAERLKGVDSTLKIQPAKLEDSAVYLCASSLGVLQPQHFGDGTRLSIL.

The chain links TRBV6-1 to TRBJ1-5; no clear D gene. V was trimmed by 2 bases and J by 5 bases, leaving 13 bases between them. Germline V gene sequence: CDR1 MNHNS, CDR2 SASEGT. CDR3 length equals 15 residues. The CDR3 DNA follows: TGTGCCAGCAGTGAATCAGTCCAGGTCTATCAGCCCCAGCATTTT. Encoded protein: CASSESVQVYQPQHF.

In DNA form, the CDR3 reads TGTGCCAGCAGTTGGGACAGCGGTATGAACACTGAAGCTTTCTTT. Translation gives CASSWDSGMNTEAFF. The V and J genes are TRBV6-5 and TRBJ1-1, with 7 bases identical to TRBD1. Per germline, CDR1 MNHEY and CDR2 SVGAGI. The V segment lost 4 bases and the J segment 0 bases; nucleotides outside the gene matches: 5. The CDR3 is 15 amino acids.

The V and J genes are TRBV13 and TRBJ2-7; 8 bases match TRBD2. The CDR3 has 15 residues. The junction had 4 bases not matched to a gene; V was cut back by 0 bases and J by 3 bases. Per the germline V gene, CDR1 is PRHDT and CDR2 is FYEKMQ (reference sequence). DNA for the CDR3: TGTGCCAGCAGCTTAGGGACTAGCGTTAACTACGAGCAGTACTTC. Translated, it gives CASSLGTSVNYEQYF.

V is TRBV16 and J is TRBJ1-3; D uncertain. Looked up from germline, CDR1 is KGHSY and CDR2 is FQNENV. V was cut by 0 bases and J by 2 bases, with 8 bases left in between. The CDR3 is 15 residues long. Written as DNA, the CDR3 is TGTGCCAGCAGCCAATCGAACACACCTGGAAACACCATATATTTT. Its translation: CASSQSNTPGNTIYF.

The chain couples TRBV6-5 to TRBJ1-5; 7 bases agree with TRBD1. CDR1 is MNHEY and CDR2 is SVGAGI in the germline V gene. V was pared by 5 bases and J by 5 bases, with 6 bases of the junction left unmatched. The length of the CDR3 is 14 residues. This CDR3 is CASSRDSRDQPQHF. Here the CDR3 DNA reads TGTGCCAGCAGTCGGGACAGCCGAGATCAGCCCCAGCATTTT.

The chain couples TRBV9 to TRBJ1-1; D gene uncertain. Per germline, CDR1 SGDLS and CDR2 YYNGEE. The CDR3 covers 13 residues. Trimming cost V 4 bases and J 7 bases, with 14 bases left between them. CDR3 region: CASSTGRGIEAFF. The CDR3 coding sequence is TGTGCCAGCAGCACTGGGAGAGGGATTGAAGCTTTCTTT.

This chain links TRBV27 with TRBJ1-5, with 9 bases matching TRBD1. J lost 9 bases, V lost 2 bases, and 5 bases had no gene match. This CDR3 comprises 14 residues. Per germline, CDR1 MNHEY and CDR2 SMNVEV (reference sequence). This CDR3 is CASSLDRGVLPQHF. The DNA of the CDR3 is TGTGCCAGCAGTTTAGACAGGGGGGTCTTGCCCCAGCATTTT.

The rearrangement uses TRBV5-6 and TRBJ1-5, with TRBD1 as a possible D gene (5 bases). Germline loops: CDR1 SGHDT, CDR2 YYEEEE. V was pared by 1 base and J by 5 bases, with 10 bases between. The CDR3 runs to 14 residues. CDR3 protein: CASSLWQGYQPQHF. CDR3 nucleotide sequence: TGTGCCAGCAGCTTGTGGCAGGGTTATCAGCCCCAGCATTTT.

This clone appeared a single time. The CDR3, as DNA: TGTGCCACCAGCGCTCGGGACAGGGGGAGGGAGCAGTACTTC. Its translation is CATSARDRGREQYF. V and J are TRBV15 and TRBJ2-7, with TRBD1 identical over 11 bases. CDR1 LNHNV and CDR2 YYDKDF come from the germline V gene (reference sequence). V gave up 5 bases and J gave up 7 bases; unmatched junction bases: 7. The CDR3 has 14 residues.

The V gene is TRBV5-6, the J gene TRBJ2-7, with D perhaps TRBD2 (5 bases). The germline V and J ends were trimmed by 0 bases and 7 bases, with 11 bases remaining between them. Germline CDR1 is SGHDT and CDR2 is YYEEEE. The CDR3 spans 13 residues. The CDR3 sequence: CASSLAGYREQYF. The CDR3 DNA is TGTGCCAGCAGCTTGGCGGGGTATAGGGAGCAGTACTTC.

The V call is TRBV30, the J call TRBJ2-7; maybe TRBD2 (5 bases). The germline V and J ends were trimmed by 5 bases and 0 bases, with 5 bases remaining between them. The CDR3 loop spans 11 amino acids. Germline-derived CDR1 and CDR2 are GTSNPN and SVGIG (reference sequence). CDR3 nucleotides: TGTGCCTGGGGGAGCTCCTACGAGCAGTACTTC. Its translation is CAWGSSYEQYF.

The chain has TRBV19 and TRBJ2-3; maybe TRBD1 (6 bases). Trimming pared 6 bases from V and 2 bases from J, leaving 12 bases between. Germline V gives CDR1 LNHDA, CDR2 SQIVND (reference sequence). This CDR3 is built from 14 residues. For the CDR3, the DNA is TGTGCCAGTAGCCCCGGGACAAACACAGATACGCAGTATTTT. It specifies CASSPGTNTDTQYF.

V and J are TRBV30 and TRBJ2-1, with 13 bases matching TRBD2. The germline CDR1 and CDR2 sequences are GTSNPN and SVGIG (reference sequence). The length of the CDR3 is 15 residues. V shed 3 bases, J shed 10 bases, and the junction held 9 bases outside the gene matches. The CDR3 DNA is TGTGCCTGGAGCAAACTAGCGGGAGGGCGCTGGGAGCAGTTCTTC. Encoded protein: CAWSKLAGGRWEQFF.

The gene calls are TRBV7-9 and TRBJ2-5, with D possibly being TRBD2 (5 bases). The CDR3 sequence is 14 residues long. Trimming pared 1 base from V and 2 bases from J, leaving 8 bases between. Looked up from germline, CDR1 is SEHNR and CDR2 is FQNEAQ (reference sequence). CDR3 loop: CASSLVPGQETQYF. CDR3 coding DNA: TGTGCCAGCAGCTTAGTCCCGGGGCAAGAGACCCAGTACTTC. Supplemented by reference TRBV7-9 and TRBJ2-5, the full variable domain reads DTGVSQNPRHKITKRGQNVTFRCDPISEHNRLYWYRQTLGQGPEFLTYFQNEAQLEKSRLLSDRFSAERPKGSFSTLEIQRTEQGDSAMYLCASSLVPGQETQYFGPGTRLLVL.

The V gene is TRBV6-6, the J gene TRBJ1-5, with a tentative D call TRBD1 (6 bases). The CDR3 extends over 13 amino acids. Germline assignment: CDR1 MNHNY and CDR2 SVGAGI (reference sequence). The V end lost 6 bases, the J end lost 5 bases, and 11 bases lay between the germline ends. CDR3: CASRDPGDQPQHF. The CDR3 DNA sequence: TGTGCCAGCAGGGATCCAGGGGATCAGCCCCAGCATTTT.

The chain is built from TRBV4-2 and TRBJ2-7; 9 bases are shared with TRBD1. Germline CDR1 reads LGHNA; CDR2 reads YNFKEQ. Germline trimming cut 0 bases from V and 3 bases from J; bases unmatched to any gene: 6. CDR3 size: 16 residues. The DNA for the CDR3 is TGTGCCAGCAGCCAAGAGGGCGGACAGGGGTTCTACGAGCAGTACTTC. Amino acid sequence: CASSQEGGQGFYEQYF.